This TCR beta chain was observed in a study of blood T cell repertoires in COVID-19. The CDR3 is 14 amino acids. The J segment lost 10 bases and the V segment lost 11 bases, leaving 14 bases of the junction unmatched. Germline V lookup: CDR1 MNHEY, CDR2 SVGAGI. The protocol was immunoSEQ multiplex PCR, while the TCRdb copy is restricted to in-frame clones and leaves out a portion. Of 200,000 to 250,000 clones in the sample, around 88% were seen once. The specimen sequenced was PBMCs or T cells enriched from blood (not recorded which). The TCR was taken from a woman between 50 and 59 years old with acute COVID-19. The J gene is TRBJ1-6, the V gene TRBV6-5; 7 bases match TRBD1. CDR3 residues: CASLWTGSYSPLHF. The CDR3, as DNA: TGTGCCTCCCTGTGGACAGGCTCCTACTCACCCCTCCACTTT.